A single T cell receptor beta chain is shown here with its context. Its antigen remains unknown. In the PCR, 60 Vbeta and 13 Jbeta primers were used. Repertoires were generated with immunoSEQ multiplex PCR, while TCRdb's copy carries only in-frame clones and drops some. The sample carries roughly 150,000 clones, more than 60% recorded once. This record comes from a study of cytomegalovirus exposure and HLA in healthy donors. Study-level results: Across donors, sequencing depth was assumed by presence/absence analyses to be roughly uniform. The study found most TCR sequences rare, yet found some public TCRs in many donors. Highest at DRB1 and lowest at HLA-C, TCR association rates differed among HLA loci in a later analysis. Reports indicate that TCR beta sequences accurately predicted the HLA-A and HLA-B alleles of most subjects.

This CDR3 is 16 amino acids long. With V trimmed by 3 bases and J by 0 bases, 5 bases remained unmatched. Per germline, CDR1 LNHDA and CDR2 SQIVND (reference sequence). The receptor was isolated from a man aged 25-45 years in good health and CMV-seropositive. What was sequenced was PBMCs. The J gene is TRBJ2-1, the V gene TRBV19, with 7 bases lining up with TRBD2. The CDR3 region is CASSITSVYSYNEQFF. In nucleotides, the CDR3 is TGTGCCAGTAGTATTACTAGCGTTTACTCCTACAATGAGCAGTTCTTC. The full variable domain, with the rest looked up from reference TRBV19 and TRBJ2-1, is DGGITQSPKYLFRKEGQNVTLSCEQNLNHDAMYWYRQDPGQGLRLIYYSQIVNDFQKGDIAEGYSVSREKKESFPLTVTSAQKNPTAFYLCASSITSVYSYNEQFFGPGTRLTVL.